The 13 T cell receptor beta chains reported below all come from one sample, sequenced in a study of OX40 agonist ivuxolimab in advanced cancers. The library was generated by the immunoSEQ multiplex PCR assay. This is the immuneACCESS table as TCRdb keeps it, with only in-frame sequences that have V and J called. A part of the clones is gone; compared with another copy, unresolved V genes explain less than half, and the rest is unexplained. The sample has 55,000 to 70,000 clones on record, approximately 80% of them singletons. The ten largest clones represent roughly 1.4% of the sample. Source: CD4+ or CD8+ T cells sorted from blood, taken in a trial of the OX40 agonist ivuxolimab. These receptors were collected from an adult with an advanced solid tumor such as melanoma, head and neck, liver or kidney cancer.

Concerning this clone itself: At one of its ends the junction is not consistent with the germline gene, which may arise from a read error. The V and J genes are TRBV9 and TRBJ2-2, with a weak D call TRBD1 (6 bases). The CDR3 is made up of 17 amino acids. Germline V gene lookup returns CDR1 SGDLS and CDR2 YYNGEE. The CDR3 DNA reads TGTGCCAGCAGCGTAGTTCCGGGACAAACGAAGACCGGGGAGCTGTTTTTT. Its translation: CASSVVPGQTKTGELFF.

CDR3 protein: CASSLALEGVAKNIQYF. The CDR3 region has the DNA TGTGCCAGCAGCTTAGCGCTTGAGGGAGTAGCCAAAAACATTCAGTACTTC. The V call is TRBV7-2, the J call TRBJ2-4, with a possible D match to TRBD2 (5 bases). Looked up from germline, CDR1 is SGHTA and CDR2 is FQGNSA. With 0 bases removed from V and 0 bases from J, the gap between germline ends came to 12 bases. The CDR3 has 17 amino acids.

The V call is TRBV5-1, the J call TRBJ1-4; D gene ambiguous. Per the germline V gene, CDR1 is SGHRS and CDR2 is YFSETQ. Trimming stripped 4 bases from V and 2 bases from J, with 6 bases between. The CDR3 contains 13 residues. The CDR3, as DNA: TGCGCCAGCAGCATAGGTACTAATGAAAAACTGTTTTTT. Its protein product is CASSIGTNEKLFF.

DNA of the CDR3: TGTGCCAGCACCGGGACTAGCGGCTCCTACGAGCAGTACTTC. Protein: CASTGTSGSYEQYF. The chain carries TRBV7-6 and TRBJ2-7; TRBD2 matches 11 bases. Germline V gene sequence: CDR1 SGHVS, CDR2 FNYEAQ. The ends lost 7 bases at V and 0 bases at J; junction bases unmatched: 2. This CDR3 contains 14 residues.

This chain joins TRBV11-2 and TRBJ1-5; D uncertain. This CDR3 contains 15 residues. V gave up 1 base and J gave up 7 bases, with 14 bases separating them. CDR1 is SGHAT, CDR2 FQNNGV, per germline. CDR3 nucleotides: TGTGCCAGCAGCTTAGGAAAGAGTTGGGGACAGCCCCAGCATTTT. As protein: CASSLGKSWGQPQHF.

The rearrangement joins TRBV5-1 to TRBJ2-6; D gene unclear. The CDR3 is 15 amino acids. V was cut by 2 bases and J by 1 base, with 7 bases left in between. CDR1 SGHRS and CDR2 YFSETQ come from the germline V gene. The CDR3 DNA reads as TGCGCCAGCAGCTTACAGCCTTCTGGGGCCAACGTCCTGACTTTC. This gives the protein CASSLQPSGANVLTF.

The V call is TRBV6-6, the J call TRBJ2-3, with TRBD1 identical over 8 bases. The CDR3 loop spans 14 amino acids. V dropped 7 bases and J dropped 1; count of bases not matched to a gene: 4. Germline V CDR1 and CDR2: MNHNY, SVGAGI (reference sequence). DNA of the CDR3: TGTGCCAGCACTCCGACAGGGGGCACAGATACGCAGTATTTT. Amino acid sequence: CASTPTGGTDTQYF.

The chain carries TRBV25-1 and TRBJ2-2, with D perhaps TRBD1 (6 bases). The ends were cut back, 4 bases at V and 6 bases at J, with 15 bases in the middle. The CDR3 is 15 residues long. Germline CDR1 reads MGHDK; CDR2 reads SYGVNS. In nucleotides, the CDR3 is TGTGCCAGCAGTGGTGCGCAGGGGTGGGCCGGGGAGCTGTTTTTT. This sequence encodes CASSGAQGWAGELFF.

This clone was found a few times. The rearrangement joins TRBV30 to TRBJ1-1; no clear D. CDR1 GTSNPN and CDR2 SVGIG come from the germline V gene (reference sequence). This CDR3 has 12 amino acids. Trimming shortened V by 0 bases and J by 5 bases, and 7 bases separated the two germline ends. CDR3 region: CAWSVRQTEAFF. CDR3 DNA: TGTGCCTGGAGTGTACGCCAAACTGAAGCTTTCTTT.

The chain combines TRBV18 with TRBJ2-5; a weak D match, TRBD1 (5 bases). In germline, CDR1 is KGHSH, CDR2 LQKENI. The CDR3 is 12 amino acids. Deletions cut 6 bases from V and 0 bases from J, with 5 bases between. CDR3 nucleotides: TGTGCCAGCTCCAGGGACCAAGAGACCCAGTACTTC. This sequence encodes CASSRDQETQYF.

The rearrangement joins TRBV7-4 to TRBJ1-5; 9 positions agree with TRBD1. V gave up 6 bases and J gave up 6 bases; unmatched junction bases: 6. This CDR3 comprises 14 residues. CDR1 is SGHVT, CDR2 SQSDAQ, per germline. In DNA, the CDR3 is TGTGCCAGCAGGAATACAGGGGGCGGTCAGCCCCAGCATTTT. Translation gives CASRNTGGGQPQHF.

The genes are TRBV28 and TRBJ2-6, with a tentative D call TRBD1 (6 bases). CDR1 and CDR2 (germline): MDHEN, SYDVKM. V was trimmed by 6 bases and J by 4 bases, leaving 10 bases between them. This CDR3 spans 14 amino acids. CDR3 nucleotide sequence: TGTGCCAGCAGGGGGGCGCTCGGGGCCAACGTCCTGACTTTC. Translating it yields CASRGALGANVLTF.

The rearrangement uses TRBV5-4 and TRBJ2-5; no clear D. Trimming removed 4 bases from V and 2 bases from J, with 9 bases in between. The CDR3 length is 13 residues. The germline CDR1 and CDR2 sequences are SGHNT and YYREEE (reference sequence). The CDR3 reads CASSAPRQETQYF. CDR3 bases: TGTGCCAGCAGCGCCCCGAGACAAGAGACCCAGTACTTC.